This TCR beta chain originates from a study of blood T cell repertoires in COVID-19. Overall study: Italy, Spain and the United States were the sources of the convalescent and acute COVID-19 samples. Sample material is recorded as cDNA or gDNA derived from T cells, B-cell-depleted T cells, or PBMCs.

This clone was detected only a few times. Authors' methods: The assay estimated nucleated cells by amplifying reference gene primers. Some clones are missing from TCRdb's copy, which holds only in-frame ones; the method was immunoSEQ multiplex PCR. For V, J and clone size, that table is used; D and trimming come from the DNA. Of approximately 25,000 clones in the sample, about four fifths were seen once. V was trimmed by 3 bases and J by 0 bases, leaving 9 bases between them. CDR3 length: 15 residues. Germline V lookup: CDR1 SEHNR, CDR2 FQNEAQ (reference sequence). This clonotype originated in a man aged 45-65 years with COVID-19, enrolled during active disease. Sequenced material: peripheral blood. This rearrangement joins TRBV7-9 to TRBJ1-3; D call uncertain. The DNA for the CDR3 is TGTGCCAGCAGCTTTGCCGGGAGCTCTGGAAACACCATATATTTT. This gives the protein CASSFAGSSGNTIYF.